This is a list of T cell receptor beta chains from one sample in a study of T cell changes during pregnancy in multiple sclerosis. TCRdb keeps only in-frame clones here, not all; method: immunoSEQ multiplex PCR. The sample consists of 25,000 to 30,000 clones, approximately 94% of them appearing once. Sample: CD4+ T cells from peripheral blood mononuclear cells, taken after pregnancy. The receptors stem from a female donor with multiple sclerosis, enrolled in a pregnancy study. Each CDR3 is given with its conserved first and last residue. Some rows have no size entry. The others give once, few or many, or a class for an expanded clone.

j_call clone_size v_call cdr3_aa
TRBJ1-2 - TRBV10-3 CAISESAGFGLYTF
TRBJ1-1 once TRBV5-8 CASSLTGLNTEAFF
TRBJ2-2 - TRBV7-6 CASSVRAGATGELFF
TRBJ2-7 - TRBV10-1 CASTRRGSEQYF
TRBJ1-6 - TRBV18 CASSPRGSSYNSPLHF
TRBJ2-7 - TRBV5-6 CASSCTPPLDYEQYF
TRBJ1-2 - TRBV5-1 CASSRQTPNYGYTF
TRBJ2-1 - TRBV2 CASSEGGLAGDEQFF
TRBJ2-2 - TRBV19 CASSIGQGGRTGELFF
TRBJ1-6 - TRBV11-2 CASSLGSSYNSPLHF
TRBJ2-7 - TRBV6-4 CASSDAGLGEQYF
TRBJ2-1 - TRBV30 CAWSGQSVAGVSYNEQFF
TRBJ2-1 - TRBV29-1 CSVELAGTYYNEQFF
TRBJ1-1 - TRBV18 CASSPQDRSVNTEAFF
TRBJ2-4 - TRBV2 CASSFSEQSENIQYF
TRBJ1-5 - TRBV19 CASSFMGQANQPQHF
TRBJ2-4 once TRBV7-2 CASSSRVELENIQYF
TRBJ2-4 - TRBV4-3 CASSQSRDRVNIQYF
TRBJ2-7 - TRBV20-1 CSAGLTYEQYF
TRBJ1-2 - TRBV7-8 CASSYRENYGYTF
TRBJ2-7 - TRBV5-6 CASSLENSLGPAYYEQYF
TRBJ1-3 - TRBV25-1 CASSRTGENTIYF
TRBJ1-1 - TRBV2 CASSYTGEEAFF
TRBJ2-5 - TRBV5-1 CASSLIPGAQETQYF
TRBJ2-1 - TRBV5-8 CASIPAGRSYNEQFF
TRBJ2-3 - TRBV6-1 CASSGTGVDTQYF
TRBJ1-2 - TRBV18 CASSPPPQGSRGYTF
TRBJ2-1 - TRBV11-3 CASSLDPREGNEQFF
TRBJ1-2 - TRBV6-5 CASSYGTANYGYTF
TRBJ1-1 - TRBV19 CASSIGVGDTGLRPEAFF
TRBJ2-3 - TRBV30 CAWGTADTQYF
TRBJ1-1 - TRBV19 CASRAPGQGPEAFF
TRBJ1-1 - TRBV28 CASSFYGNTEAFF
TRBJ1-5 - TRBV5-5 CASSHWTGGNSNQPQHF
TRBJ1-2 - TRBV5-6 CASRSTGLYGYTF
TRBJ2-5 - TRBV5-1 CASSQDTQETQYF
TRBJ2-1 - TRBV19 CASRPAVGGSNEQFF
TRBJ2-7 - TRBV4-1 CASSQDGTGVYEQYF
TRBJ1-1 - TRBV25-1 CASSDRGRTGGNTEAFF
TRBJ1-2 few TRBV7-8 CASSLGTGTGYGYTF
TRBJ1-1 - TRBV7-9 CASSLGAAGGSTEAFF
TRBJ1-3 once TRBV5-5 CASSLLQTGNTIYF